The 28 T cell receptor beta chains listed next were all sequenced from one sample in a study of metastatic and nonmetastatic thyroid tumors. Prior to thyroid surgery, none of the patients had received any treatment. TCRdb recomputed clones from the PCR reads via MiXCR. The sample holds about 35,000 clones, approximately 18% seen once. What was sequenced was blood. The receptors here all came from a male donor with papillary thyroid cancer or a benign thyroid nodule (not recorded which). Some clones in this sample may be carry-over from other donors' samples.

The table lists this clone with many counts. The gene calls are TRBV6-5 and TRBJ2-5; 7 nucleotides match TRBD1. The V gene's germline CDR1 is MNHEY and CDR2 SVGAGI. The CDR3 consists of 14 residues. The ends lost 1 base at V and 4 bases at J; junction bases unmatched: 3. CDR3 nucleotides: TGTGCCAGCAGTTACTGGGACAGAAGAGAGACCCAGTACTTC. Its translation: CASSYWDRRETQYF.

This clone was seen at least ten times. Other DNA sequences from this sample encode an identical CDR3 as well. This chain uses TRBV6-4 with TRBJ1-2; TRBD1 matches 9 bases. Looked up from germline, CDR1 is MRHNA and CDR2 is SNTAGT. Trimming took 2 bases from V and 3 from J; bases not matched to a gene: 1. The CDR3 spans 14 residues. CDR3 sequence reads: CASSDGDRDYGYTF. In DNA, the CDR3 is TGTGCCAGCAGTGACGGGGACAGGGACTATGGCTACACCTTC.

This clone has just a few counts. At one of its ends the junction is not consistent with the germline gene, which may arise from a read error. The chain joins TRBV6-1 to TRBJ1-5; no reliable D call. From germline, CDR1 is MNHNS and CDR2 SASEGT. This CDR3 comprises 13 residues. The CDR3 spells CASVVGSNHPQHF. In DNA form, the CDR3 reads TGTGCCAGCGTCGTTGGGAGCAATCATCCCCAGCATTTT.

The CDR3 bases are TGCGCCAGCAGCTTGGGGCTAGCGGAACAATACGAGCAGTACTTC. Encoded protein: CASSLGLAEQYEQYF. V usage is TRBV5-1 and J usage is TRBJ2-7; TRBD2 matches at 7 bases. CDR1 and CDR2 from the germline V gene are SGHRS and YFSETQ. The trim removed 0 bases at V and 4 bases at J, leaving 7 bases unmatched. There are 15 residues in the CDR3.

This clone was counted many times. This chain links TRBV18 with TRBJ2-3; 12 positions match TRBD2. Unmatched junction bases numbered 4, after V lost 3 bases and J lost 6 bases. Germline lookup yields CDR1 KGHSH and CDR2 LQKENI. CDR3 length: 15 amino acids. CDR3 region: CASSPGLAGLDTQYF. CDR3 DNA sequence: TGTGCCAGCTCACCCGGACTAGCGGGATTGGATACGCAGTATTTT. Filled out from reference TRBV18 and TRBJ2-3, the complete variable domain reads NAGVMQNPRHLVRRRGQEARLRCSPMKGHSHVYWYRQLPEEGLKFMVYLQKENIIDESGMPKERFSAEFPKEGPSILRIQQVVRGDSAAYFCASSPGLAGLDTQYFGPGTRLTVL.

Many counts were recorded for this clone. A much larger clone lies one base from this, so it may be a read error. The J gene is TRBJ2-7, the V gene TRBV12-5, with unresolved D. CDR3 length: 11 amino acids. Germline CDR1 LGHNT, CDR2 FRNRAP. The V gene lost 3 bases and the J gene lost 3 bases, with 3 bases spanning the gap. CDR3 in DNA: TGTGCTAGTGGTTTAGTCTACGAGCAGTACTTC. This codes for CASGLVYEQYF.

This clone was seen ten or more times. The chain is built from TRBV18 and TRBJ1-1; perhaps TRBD1 as D (5 bases). The CDR3 spans 14 residues. Germline CDR1 KGHSH, CDR2 LQKENI. The V gene lost 1 base and the J gene lost 4 bases, with 10 bases spanning the gap. The CDR3 region has the DNA TGTGCCAGCTCACCACGGGGGAGTCCCACTGAAGCTTTCTTT. Its protein is CASSPRGSPTEAFF. The variable domain in full, completed from reference TRBV18 and TRBJ1-1, reads NAGVMQNPRHLVRRRGQEARLRCSPMKGHSHVYWYRQLPEEGLKFMVYLQKENIIDESGMPKERFSAEFPKEGPSILRIQQVVRGDSAAYFCASSPRGSPTEAFFGQGTRLTVV.

This clone was observed many times. The CDR3 sequence: CASSANFEAFF. The DNA for the CDR3 is TGTGCCAGCAGCGCGAACTTTGAAGCTTTCTTT. The chain recombines TRBV5-6 with TRBJ1-1; D gene ambiguous. Looked up from germline, CDR1 is SGHDT and CDR2 is YYEEEE. V was cut by 4 bases and J by 7 bases, with 8 bases left in between. This CDR3 contains 11 residues.

This clone showed up many times. V is TRBV7-8 and J is TRBJ1-2, with 8 bases aligning to TRBD1. J lost 6 bases, V lost 3 bases, and 3 bases had no gene match. CDR1 and CDR2 (germline): SGHVS, FQNEAQ. The CDR3 totals 13 residues. CDR3 sequence (DNA): TGTGCCAGCAGCTTCCAGGGGGCTGATGGCTACACCTTC. The encoded protein is CASSFQGADGYTF.

This clone was recorded many times. This chain links TRBV6-1 with TRBJ1-1, with TRBD1 identical over 11 bases. Germline V gene lookup returns CDR1 MNHNS and CDR2 SASEGT. Unmatched junction bases numbered 7, after V lost 6 bases and J lost 1 base. The CDR3 is 16 amino acids. CDR3 residues: CASRDRDRGTNTEAFF. CDR3 sequence (DNA): TGTGCCAGCAGGGATCGGGACAGGGGGACGAACACTGAAGCTTTCTTT.

This clone is labeled medium-sized. The rearrangement links TRBV27 to TRBJ1-5; D gene unclear. V was shortened by 5 bases and J by 5 bases, with 19 bases between the two germline ends. Germline values: CDR1 MNHEY, CDR2 SMNVEV (reference sequence). The CDR3 totals 16 residues. DNA for the CDR3: TGTGCCAGCAGTCCATACCGGGAAAACATCTATCAGCCCCAGCATTTT. It codes for CASSPYRENIYQPQHF.

This clone was recorded many times. The chain uses TRBV6-1 and TRBJ1-1, with D unclear. CDR1 is MNHNS and CDR2 is SASEGT in the germline V gene. The CDR3 has 14 amino acids. V was cut by 7 bases and J by 2 bases, with 14 bases left in between. In nucleotides, the CDR3 is TGTGCCAGCATCCTTGGGGTCCTAAACACTGAAGCTTTCTTT. The encoded protein is CASILGVLNTEAFF.

This clone was found many times. The chain combines TRBV9 with TRBJ1-3, with D possibly matching TRBD1 (6 bases). V lost 1 base and J lost 2, with 10 bases in between. Germline-derived CDR1 and CDR2 are SGDLS and YYNGEE. This CDR3 is 15 amino acids long. The CDR3 loop reads CASSVSGAPGNTIYF. In nucleotides, the CDR3 is TGTGCCAGCAGCGTATCGGGGGCTCCTGGAAACACCATATATTTT.

Ten or more counts support this clone. Germline is not matched at one junction end, which may reflect a read error. The V call is TRBV7-9, the J call TRBJ2-1, with 9 bases fitting TRBD2. The germline V gene encodes CDR1 SEHNR and CDR2 FQNEAQ (reference sequence). This CDR3 is 14 amino acids long. CDR3 protein: CANSLVAGDNEQFF. The DNA of the CDR3 is TGTGCCAACAGCTTAGTAGCGGGGGACAATGAGCAGTTCTTC.

This clone was counted ten times or more. The chain employs TRBV12-3 or TRBV12-4 and TRBJ2-2, with 9 nucleotides matching TRBD1. The length of the CDR3 is 16 residues. The V segment lost 6 bases and the J segment 4 bases; nucleotides outside the gene matches: 9. The CDR3 bases are TGTGCCAGCAGCAGTATCTCGACAGGGGGCACCGGGGAGCTGTTTTTT. Protein product: CASSSISTGGTGELFF.

Many counts were recorded for this clone. This chain connects TRBV19 to TRBJ2-2, with 8 positions matching TRBD2. Germline V gene lookup returns CDR1 LNHDA and CDR2 SQIVND (reference sequence). J lost 4 bases, V lost 6 bases, and 10 bases had no gene match. This CDR3 contains 16 residues. The CDR3 coding sequence is TGTGCCAGTAGCCCTACGGGGGGGTGGGGCACCGGGGAGCTGTTTTTT. Encoded protein: CASSPTGGWGTGELFF.

In its sample, this clone was seen many times. V gene TRBV20-1 combines with J gene TRBJ1-3; maybe TRBD1 (5 bases). CDR1 and CDR2 (germline): DFQATT, SNEGSKA (reference sequence). The length of the CDR3 is 14 residues. V lost 0 bases, J lost 2 bases, and 8 bases lay in between. The CDR3 nucleotides are TGCAGTGCTAGAGATCAGGGAGCTGGAAACACCATATATTTT. Residues: CSARDQGAGNTIYF.

This clone was detected ten times or more. Given a much more abundant clone one base away, this may be a read error. The sample holds other DNA sequences that translate to the same CDR3. CDR3 in DNA: TGCAGTGCTAAAGGATCTAGCGGGAGCTACACCGGGGAGCTGTTCTTT. Its translation is CSAKGSSGSYTGELFF. This sequence joins TRBV20-1 and TRBJ2-2; 10 nucleotides align to TRBD2. This CDR3 contains 16 residues. From germline, CDR1 is DFQATT and CDR2 SNEGSKA (reference sequence).

This clone was recorded many times. This sequence joins TRBV6-1 and TRBJ2-4, with D perhaps matching TRBD1 (5 bases). The CDR3 length is 14 residues. Deletions cut 5 bases from V and 7 bases from J, with 15 bases between. From germline, CDR1 is MNHNS and CDR2 SASEGT. Written as DNA, the CDR3 is TGTGCCAGCAGTTCGACAGACCGCCGGAACATTCAGTACTTC. Protein product: CASSSTDRRNIQYF.

This clone was detected many times. The chain has TRBV7-2 and TRBJ1-1; D gene uncertain. CDR3 length equals 13 residues. Germline CDR1 SGHTA, CDR2 FQGNSA. V lost 1 base to trimming and J lost 1 base, with 4 bases between them. CDR3 sequence (DNA): TGTGCCAGCAGCTTAGGGAAGAACACTGAAGCTTTCTTT. Its translation: CASSLGKNTEAFF. The full variable domain, completed using reference TRBV7-2 and TRBJ1-1, is GAGVSQSPSNKVTEKGKDVELRCDPISGHTALYWYRQSLGQGLEFLIYFQGNSAPDKSGLPSDRFSAERTGGSVSTLTIQRTQQEDSAVYLCASSLGKNTEAFFGQGTRLTVV.

This clone was detected a few times. The chain employs TRBV28 and TRBJ2-3, with TRBD2 matching 8 bases. There are 17 residues in the CDR3. The trim removed 8 bases at V and 0 bases at J, leaving 13 bases unmatched. Germline assignment: CDR1 MDHEN and CDR2 SYDVKM. The CDR3 DNA follows: TGTGCCAGCGGGAGAGTCACTAGCGGAGAGAGCACAGATACGCAGTATTTT. This codes for CASGRVTSGESTDTQYF.

With regard to this clone: A much larger clone differs by one base, so this may be a read error. Other DNA sequences within the sample encode an identical CDR3. The chain carries TRBV3-1 and TRBJ2-1; the D is unclear. Germline CDR1 LGHDT, CDR2 YNNKEL (reference sequence). The CDR3 runs 14 residues. V shed 4 bases and J shed 4 bases, with 11 bases lying between them. CDR3 amino acids: CASSPLVRYNEQFF. CDR3 DNA: TGTGCCAGCAGCCCTCTAGTCCGGTACAATGAGCAGTTCTTC.

This clone was seen ten or more times. J is TRBJ1-1 and V is TRBV20-1; TRBD1 agrees at 7 bases. The CDR3 loop spans 11 amino acids. CDR1 and CDR2 (germline): DFQATT, SNEGSKA (reference sequence). Trimming cost V 6 bases and J 4 bases; bases outside gene matches: 2. This CDR3 reads CSAQGVTEAFF. CDR3 bases: TGCAGTGCGCAGGGGGTCACTGAAGCTTTCTTT.

This clone is classed as medium-sized. The chain combines TRBV10-1 with TRBJ2-7; D may be TRBD1 (6 bases). Trimming took off 3 bases at V and 5 bases at J, with 11 bases between the two ends. The CDR3 runs 13 residues. The germline V gene has CDR1 WNHNN and CDR2 SYGVQD (reference sequence). DNA of the CDR3: TGCGCCAGCAGTGACGCCAGGGGCCACGAGCAGTACTTC. This translates into CASSDARGHEQYF.

This clone was seen repeatedly, ten times or more. This chain joins TRBV3-1 and TRBJ1-2; D is ambiguous. The CDR3 loop spans 12 amino acids. Trimming stripped 1 base from V and 5 bases from J, with 5 bases between. CDR1 and CDR2 (germline): LGHDT, YNNKEL (reference sequence). CDR3 nucleotides: TGTGCCAGCAGCCAAGGGATTTATGGCTACACCTTC. It specifies CASSQGIYGYTF.

This clone was observed at least ten times. Other DNA variants within this sample encode the same CDR3. This chain uses TRBV7-8 with TRBJ2-1; D remains ambiguous. In germline, CDR1 is SGHVS, CDR2 FQNEAQ. Trimming cost V 3 bases and J 6 bases, with 9 bases left between them. This CDR3 is built from 13 residues. Written as DNA, the CDR3 is TGTGCCAGCAGCTTGGGCGGTATCAATGAGCAGTTCTTC. It encodes CASSLGGINEQFF.

As for this clone: One end of the junction varies from germline; a read error may be responsible. The V and J genes are TRBV15 and TRBJ2-7, with TRBD2 matching 7 bases. Per germline, CDR1 LNHNV and CDR2 YYDKDF (reference sequence). This CDR3 region has 13 residues. Written as DNA, the CDR3 is TGTGCCACATCCCTAGCGGACGCCTACGAGAAGTACTTC. Translated, it gives CATSLADAYEKYF.

This clone was detected many times. V gene TRBV12-3 or TRBV12-4 combines with J gene TRBJ2-5; the D gene could be TRBD1 or TRBD2 (5 bases each). The germline V and J ends were trimmed by 3 bases and 4 bases, with 9 bases remaining between them. The CDR3 spans 13 residues. The CDR3 DNA sequence: TGTGCCAGCAGTTTTTCGGGGCGAGAGACCCAGTACTTC. This translates into CASSFSGRETQYF.